This TCR beta chain comes out of a study of T cell responses to AZD1222 COVID-19 vaccine. General study findings and limits: Clonal diversity was possibly underestimated; the donors were predominantly white British and more often female. No day 14 peak samples; only post-peak repertoires were characterized. Unmutated regions of variants are reportedly targeted by nearly half of spike-specific TCRs. The study found vaccine-associated CD4 TCRs spanning spike, dominant at 160-218 and 743-854.

Assay used: immunoSEQ multiplex PCR; TCRdb lists only in-frame clones, some missing. This table has more than 85,000 clones, nearly 90% appearing once. Concerning this clone: What it binds is unknown.

Per the germline V gene, CDR1 is SEHNR and CDR2 is FQNEAQ (reference sequence). Unmatched junction bases numbered 6, after V lost 3 bases and J lost 7 bases. This CDR3 has 15 amino acids. The sample was peripheral blood, taken 28 days after the second AZD1222 dose. The gene calls are TRBV7-9 and TRBJ2-1; 10 bases match TRBD2. The sequence derives from an adult who received the AZD1222 COVID-19 vaccine. CDR3 loop: CASSLLAGVGNEQFF. The CDR3 DNA follows: TGTGCCAGCAGCTTGCTAGCGGGAGTGGGGAATGAGCAGTTCTTC.